This TCR beta chain was sequenced during a study of blood T cell repertoires in COVID-19. With V trimmed by 5 bases and J by 4 bases, 1 base remained unmatched. The CDR3 extends over 12 amino acids. Germline-derived CDR1 and CDR2 are SEHNR and FQNEAQ (reference sequence). This table comes from immunoSEQ multiplex PCR, and its TCRdb copy is limited to in-frame clones, with some not included. The sample lists over 250,000 clones; approximately 89% were seen once. Sequencing input: peripheral blood. This sequence was found in a man aged 35 to 55 who had recovered from COVID-19. V and J are TRBV7-9 and TRBJ2-7; 8 bases are a match to TRBD1. The CDR3 sequence is CASSGQGYEQYF. DNA for the CDR3: TGTGCCAGCAGCGGACAGGGTTACGAGCAGTACTTC. Looking up the rest from reference TRBV7-9 and TRBJ2-7 gives the full variable domain: DTGVSQNPRHKITKRGQNVTFRCDPISEHNRLYWYRQTLGQGPEFLTYFQNEAQLEKSRLLSDRFSAERPKGSFSTLEIQRTEQGDSAMYLCASSGQGYEQYFGPGTRLTVT.